This T cell receptor beta chain comes out of a study of shared clonotypes between healthy human individuals. Study as a whole: Three men and a couple of women, aged 18 to 49, were donors.

The sample holds a few counts of this clone. Measured with immunoSEQ multiplex PCR; TCRdb has only the in-frame clones, and not every one. The table lists 500,000 to 700,000 clones, 85% to 95% of them singletons. This CDR3 comprises 15 residues. Germline values: CDR1 MGHDK, CDR2 SYGVNS. Trimming left V 1 base short and J 5 bases short, with 14 bases between. CD8 cells classed as naive were CD45RO-negative and positively selected for CCR7, excluding terminally differentiated effector memory CD45RA+ cells. The sample was naive CD8+ T cells sorted from blood. V usage is TRBV25-1 and J usage is TRBJ1-1; unclear D gene. This receptor was taken from a woman in her thirties in good health. The CDR3 loop reads CASSELVKDVTEAFF. DNA of the CDR3: TGTGCCAGCAGTGAATTGGTGAAGGATGTAACTGAAGCTTTCTTT.